This entry lists 3 T cell receptor beta chains sequenced from one sample in a study of blood T cell repertoires in COVID-19. TCRdb's copy holds only in-frame clones and misses some; the assay was immunoSEQ multiplex PCR. The table lists about 140,000 clones, about four fifths of them singletons. The sequenced sample consisted of peripheral blood. The receptors here all came from a human donor in a cohort sampled during active COVID-19.

This chain uses TRBV10-3 with TRBJ1-4, with TRBD1 as a possible D gene (6 bases). This CDR3 is built from 15 residues. Germline CDR1 reads ENHRY; CDR2 reads SYGVKD. V was trimmed by 0 bases and J by 6 bases, leaving 11 bases between them. The CDR3 protein is CAISESGARDEKLFF. The CDR3 DNA reads TGTGCCATCAGTGAGTCGGGGGCGAGGGATGAAAAACTGTTTTTT.

This chain links TRBV28 with TRBJ1-1; D not resolved. CDR3 size: 12 residues. Trimming removed 6 bases at V and 0 bases at J, with 5 bases between. CDR1 and CDR2 from the germline V gene are MDHEN and SYDVKM. DNA for the CDR3: TGTGCCAGCAGGAGGCTGAACACTGAAGCTTTCTTT. Translation gives CASRRLNTEAFF.

The chain employs TRBV11-3 and TRBJ2-7; D is possibly TRBD2 (5 bases). This CDR3 comprises 14 residues. V dropped 0 bases and J dropped 2 bases, with 8 bases sitting between them. CDR1 is SGHNT, CDR2 YENEEA, per germline. The chain's CDR3 is CASSLDYGAYEQYF. Here the CDR3 DNA reads TGTGCCAGCAGCTTAGATTACGGGGCCTACGAGCAGTACTTC.